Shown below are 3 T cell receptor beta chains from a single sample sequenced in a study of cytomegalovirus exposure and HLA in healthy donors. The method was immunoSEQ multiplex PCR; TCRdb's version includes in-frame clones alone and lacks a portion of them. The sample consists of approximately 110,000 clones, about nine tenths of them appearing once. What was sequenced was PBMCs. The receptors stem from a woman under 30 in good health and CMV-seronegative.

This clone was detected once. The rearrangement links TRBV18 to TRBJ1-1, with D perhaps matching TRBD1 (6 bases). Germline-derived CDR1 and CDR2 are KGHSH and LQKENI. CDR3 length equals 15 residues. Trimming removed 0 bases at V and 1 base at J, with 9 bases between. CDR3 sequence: CASSPPGQWNTEAFF. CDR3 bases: TGTGCCAGCTCACCACCGGGACAATGGAACACTGAAGCTTTCTTT.

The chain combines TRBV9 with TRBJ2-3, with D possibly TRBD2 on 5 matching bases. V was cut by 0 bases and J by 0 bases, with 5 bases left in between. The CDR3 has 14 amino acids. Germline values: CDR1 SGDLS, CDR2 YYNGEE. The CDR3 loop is CASSVGESTDTQYF. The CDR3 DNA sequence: TGTGCCAGCAGCGTAGGGGAGAGCACAGATACGCAGTATTTT.

CDR3 coding DNA: TGTGCCAGCACCCAAAATGAAAAACTGTTTTTT. It yields the protein CASTQNEKLFF. This sequence joins TRBV2 and TRBJ1-4; D is uncertain. CDR1 and CDR2 from the germline V gene are SNHLY and FYNNEI. V lost 7 bases and J lost 5, with 5 bases in between. This CDR3 has 11 amino acids.